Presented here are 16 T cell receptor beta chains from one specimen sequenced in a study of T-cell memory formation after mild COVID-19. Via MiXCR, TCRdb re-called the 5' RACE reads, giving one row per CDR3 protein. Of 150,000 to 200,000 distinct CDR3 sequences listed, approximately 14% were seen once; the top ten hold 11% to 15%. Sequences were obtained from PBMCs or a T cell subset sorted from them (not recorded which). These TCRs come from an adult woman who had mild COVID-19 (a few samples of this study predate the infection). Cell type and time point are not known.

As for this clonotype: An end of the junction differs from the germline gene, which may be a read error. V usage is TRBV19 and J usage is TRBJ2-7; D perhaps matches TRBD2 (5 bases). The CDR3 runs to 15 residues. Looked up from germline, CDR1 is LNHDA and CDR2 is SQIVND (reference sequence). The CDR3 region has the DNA TGTGACAGTATGAGGGTAAGCGGATCATACTACGAGCAGTACTTC. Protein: CDSMRVSGSYYEQYF.

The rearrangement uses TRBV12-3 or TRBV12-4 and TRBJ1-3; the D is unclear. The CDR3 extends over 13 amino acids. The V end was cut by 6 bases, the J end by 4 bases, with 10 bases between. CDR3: CASRGPLGNTIYF. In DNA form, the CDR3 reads TGTGCCAGCAGAGGACCTCTAGGAAACACCATATATTTT.

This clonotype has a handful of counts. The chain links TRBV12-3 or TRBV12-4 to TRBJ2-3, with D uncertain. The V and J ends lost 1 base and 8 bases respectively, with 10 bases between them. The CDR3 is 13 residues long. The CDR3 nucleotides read TGTGCCAGCAGTTTAGTGCCAGCAGCTACGCAGTATTTT. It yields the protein CASSLVPAATQYF.

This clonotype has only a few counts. The CDR3 is CASSLLPGQGTGELFF. The CDR3 DNA sequence: TGCGCCAGCAGCCTTCTTCCGGGACAGGGTACCGGGGAGCTGTTTTTT. This rearrangement joins TRBV4-1 to TRBJ2-2, with TRBD1 matching over 9 bases. The CDR3 is 16 amino acids. Germline CDR1 reads MGHRA; CDR2 reads YSYEKL. V gave up 4 bases and J gave up 5 bases; unmatched junction bases: 8.

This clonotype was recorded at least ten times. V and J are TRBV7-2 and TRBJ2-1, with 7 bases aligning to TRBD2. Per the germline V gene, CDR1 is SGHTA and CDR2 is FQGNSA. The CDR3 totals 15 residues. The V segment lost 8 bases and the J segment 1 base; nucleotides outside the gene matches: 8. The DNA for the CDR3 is TGTGCCAGCCGAGGCGGGCGGGGGTCCTACAATGAGCAGTTCTTC. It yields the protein CASRGGRGSYNEQFF.

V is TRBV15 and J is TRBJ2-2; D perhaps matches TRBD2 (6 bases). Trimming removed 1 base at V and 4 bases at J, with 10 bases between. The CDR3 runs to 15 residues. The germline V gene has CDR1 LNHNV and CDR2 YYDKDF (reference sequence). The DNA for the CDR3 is TGTGCCACCAGCAGAGTTGGAGGGGTCACCGGGGAGCTGTTTTTT. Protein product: CATSRVGGVTGELFF.

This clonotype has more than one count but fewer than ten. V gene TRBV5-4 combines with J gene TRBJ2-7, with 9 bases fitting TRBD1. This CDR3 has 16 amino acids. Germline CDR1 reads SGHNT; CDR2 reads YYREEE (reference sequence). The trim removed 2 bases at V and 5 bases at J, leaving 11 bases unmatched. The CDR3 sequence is CASSLFQKGQGDEQYF. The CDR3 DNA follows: TGTGCCAGCAGCTTATTCCAGAAGGGACAGGGTGACGAGCAGTACTTC.

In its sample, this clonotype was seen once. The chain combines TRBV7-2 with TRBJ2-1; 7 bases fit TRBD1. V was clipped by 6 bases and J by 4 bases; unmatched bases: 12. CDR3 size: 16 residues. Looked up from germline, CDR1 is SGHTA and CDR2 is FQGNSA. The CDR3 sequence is CASRPPGTELYNEQFF. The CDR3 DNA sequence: TGTGCCAGCAGACCGCCCGGGACAGAGCTATACAATGAGCAGTTCTTC.

DNA for the CDR3: TGTGCCAGCAGCTTAGCCCTTACAACGGACAGGTGGGATGAGCAGTTCTTC. Translating it yields CASSLALTTDRWDEQFF. This chain uses TRBV11-3 with TRBJ2-1; 7 bases align to TRBD1. V shed 1 base, J shed 8 bases, and the junction held 14 bases outside the gene matches. The CDR3 consists of 17 residues. The germline V gene has CDR1 SGHNT and CDR2 YENEEA.

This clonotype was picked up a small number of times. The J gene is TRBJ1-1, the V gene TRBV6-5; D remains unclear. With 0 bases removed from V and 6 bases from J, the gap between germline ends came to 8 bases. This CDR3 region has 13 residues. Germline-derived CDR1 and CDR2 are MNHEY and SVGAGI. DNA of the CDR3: TGTGCCAGCAGTTACTCGGGGAATCCTGAAGCTTTCTTT. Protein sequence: CASSYSGNPEAFF.

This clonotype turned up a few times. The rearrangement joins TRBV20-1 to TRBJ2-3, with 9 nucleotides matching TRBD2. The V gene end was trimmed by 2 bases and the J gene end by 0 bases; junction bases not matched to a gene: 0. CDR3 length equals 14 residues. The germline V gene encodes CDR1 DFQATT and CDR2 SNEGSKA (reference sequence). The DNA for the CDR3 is TGCAGTGCTAGACTAGCGGGGAGCACAGATACGCAGTATTTT. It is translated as CSARLAGSTDTQYF.

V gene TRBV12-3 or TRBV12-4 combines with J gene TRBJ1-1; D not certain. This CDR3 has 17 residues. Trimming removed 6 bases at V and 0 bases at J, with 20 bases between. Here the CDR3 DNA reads TGTGCCAGCAGGCACCTCGGGGAGGGTACCTTGAACACTGAAGCTTTCTTT. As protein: CASRHLGEGTLNTEAFF.

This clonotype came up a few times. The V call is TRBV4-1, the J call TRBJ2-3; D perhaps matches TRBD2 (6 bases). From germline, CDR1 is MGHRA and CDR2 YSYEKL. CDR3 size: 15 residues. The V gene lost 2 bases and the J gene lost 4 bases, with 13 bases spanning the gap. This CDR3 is CASSQRGTGPDTQYF. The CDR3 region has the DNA TGCGCCAGCAGCCAACGGGGGACGGGACCAGATACGCAGTATTTT.

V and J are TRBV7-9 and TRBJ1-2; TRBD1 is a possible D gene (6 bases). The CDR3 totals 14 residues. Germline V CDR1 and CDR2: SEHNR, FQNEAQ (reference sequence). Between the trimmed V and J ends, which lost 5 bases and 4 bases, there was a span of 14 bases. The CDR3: CASSQSDRFYGYTF. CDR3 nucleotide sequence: TGTGCCAGCAGCCAATCCGACAGGTTCTATGGCTACACCTTC.

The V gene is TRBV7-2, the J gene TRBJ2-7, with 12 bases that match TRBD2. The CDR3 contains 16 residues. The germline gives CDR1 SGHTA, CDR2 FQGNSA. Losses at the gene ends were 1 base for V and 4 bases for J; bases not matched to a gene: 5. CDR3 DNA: TGTGCCAGCAGCTTAGGTCGTCTAGCGGGAGGGTACGAGCAGTACTTC. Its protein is CASSLGRLAGGYEQYF.

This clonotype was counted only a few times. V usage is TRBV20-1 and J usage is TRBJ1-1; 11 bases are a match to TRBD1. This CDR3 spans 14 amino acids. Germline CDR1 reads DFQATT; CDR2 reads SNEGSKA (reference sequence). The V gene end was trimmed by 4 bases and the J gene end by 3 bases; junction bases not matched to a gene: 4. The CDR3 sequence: CSATGTGGDTEAFF. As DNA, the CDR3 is TGCAGTGCTACCGGGACAGGGGGAGACACTGAAGCTTTCTTT.